This T cell receptor (beta chain) was retrieved from a study of CD4 T cells in relation to SARS-CoV-2 and coronaviruses. Notes on this clone: Its antigen is unidentified.

The CDR3 sequence is 16 residues long. Germline CDR1 and CDR2: SNHLY and FYNNEI. The J segment lost 1 base and the V segment lost 5 bases, leaving 7 bases of the junction unmatched. Repertoires were generated with immunoSEQ multiplex PCR, while TCRdb's copy carries only in-frame clones and drops some. The sample carries 15,000 to 20,000 clones, 70% to 90% recorded once. The unexposed donors gave CD4+ T cells in about 2011-2019, prior to COVID-19. Isolation of CD4+ T cells took place after about eleven days in culture. The genes are TRBV2 and TRBJ1-1, with 10 positions matching TRBD1. This TCR derives from a human donor in good health. The sequencing sample was made of CD4+ T cells from PBMCs, cultured in vitro. This CDR3 is CASSPDRGVGNTEAFF. The CDR3 nucleotides read TGTGCCAGCAGTCCGGACAGGGGGGTGGGGAACACTGAAGCTTTCTTT.